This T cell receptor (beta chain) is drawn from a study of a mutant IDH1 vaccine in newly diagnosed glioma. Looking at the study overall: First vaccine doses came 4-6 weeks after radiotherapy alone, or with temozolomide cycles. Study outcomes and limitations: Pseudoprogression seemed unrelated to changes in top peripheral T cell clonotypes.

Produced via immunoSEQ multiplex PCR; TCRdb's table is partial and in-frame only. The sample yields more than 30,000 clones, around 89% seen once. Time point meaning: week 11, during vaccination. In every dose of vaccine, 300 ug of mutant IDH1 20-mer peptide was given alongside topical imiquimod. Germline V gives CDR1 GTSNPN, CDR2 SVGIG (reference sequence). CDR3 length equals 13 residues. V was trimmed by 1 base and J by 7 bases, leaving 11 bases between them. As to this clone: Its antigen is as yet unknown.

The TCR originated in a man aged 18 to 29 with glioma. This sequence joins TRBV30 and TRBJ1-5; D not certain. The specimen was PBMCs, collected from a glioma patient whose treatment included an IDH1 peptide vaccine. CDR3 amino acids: CAWSGVALQPQHF. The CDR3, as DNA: TGTGCCTGGAGTGGCGTCGCGCTCCAGCCCCAGCATTTT.